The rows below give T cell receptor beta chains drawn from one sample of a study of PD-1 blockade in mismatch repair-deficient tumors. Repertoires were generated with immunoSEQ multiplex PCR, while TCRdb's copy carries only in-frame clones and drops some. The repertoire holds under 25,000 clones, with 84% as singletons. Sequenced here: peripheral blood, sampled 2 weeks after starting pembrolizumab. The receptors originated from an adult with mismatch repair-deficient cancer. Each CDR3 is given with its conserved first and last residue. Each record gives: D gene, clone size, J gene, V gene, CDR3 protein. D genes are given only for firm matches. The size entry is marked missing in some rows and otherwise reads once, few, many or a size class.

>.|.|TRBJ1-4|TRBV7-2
CASSYTGFNEKLFF
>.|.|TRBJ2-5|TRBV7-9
CASSPQRNLGQETQYF
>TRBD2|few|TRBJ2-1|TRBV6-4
CASSDASGSNEQFF
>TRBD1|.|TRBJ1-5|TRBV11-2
CASSLDSGGNQPQHF
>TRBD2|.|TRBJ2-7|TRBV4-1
CASSPTSGRAVDEQYF
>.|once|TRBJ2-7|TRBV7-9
CASSRGQYEQYF
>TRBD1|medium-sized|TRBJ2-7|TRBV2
CASRGQGGGEQYF
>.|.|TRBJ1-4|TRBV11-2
CASTPWGGTNEKLFF
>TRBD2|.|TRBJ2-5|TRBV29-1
CSVETSTPVEIPWETQYF
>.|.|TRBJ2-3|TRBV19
CASSGVITQSADTQYF
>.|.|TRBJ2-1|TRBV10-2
CASSIARRAYNEQFF
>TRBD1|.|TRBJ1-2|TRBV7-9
CASSLLDRAPYGYTF
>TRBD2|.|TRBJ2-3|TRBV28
CASSTQLQTSGNTDTQYF
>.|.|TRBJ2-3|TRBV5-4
CASSSAATGFEITDTQYF
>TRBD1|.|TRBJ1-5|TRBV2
CASSIRTGVGNQPQHF
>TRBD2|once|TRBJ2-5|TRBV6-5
CASSRGLAGGETQYF
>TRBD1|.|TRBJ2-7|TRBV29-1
CSARDRVTYEQYF
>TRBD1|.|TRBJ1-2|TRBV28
CASKRERRGRGVNYGYTF
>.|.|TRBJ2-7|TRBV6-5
CASRSSYEQYF
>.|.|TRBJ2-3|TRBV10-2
CASSESWDTQYF
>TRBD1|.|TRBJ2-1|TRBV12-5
CASGTRQGNRYNEQFF
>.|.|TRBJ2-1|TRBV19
CASSITGYNEQFF
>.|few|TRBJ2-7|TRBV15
CATSRDPNTYEQYF
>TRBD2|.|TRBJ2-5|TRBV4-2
CASSQTSGAAQETQYF
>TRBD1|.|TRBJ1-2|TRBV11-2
CASSSDRDYGYTF
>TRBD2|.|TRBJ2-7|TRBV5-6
CASSLWSSGTYEQYF
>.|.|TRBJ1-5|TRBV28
CASSRPTAYSNQPQHF
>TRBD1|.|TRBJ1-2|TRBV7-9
CASSSGTGVGYTF
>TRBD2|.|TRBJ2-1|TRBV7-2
CASSLSGGGYNEQFF
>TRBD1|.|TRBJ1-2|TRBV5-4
CASSLPGQGAHGYTF
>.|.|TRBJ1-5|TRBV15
CATSREGGQGWGNQPQHF
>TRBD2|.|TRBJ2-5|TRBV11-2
CASRGGGETQYF
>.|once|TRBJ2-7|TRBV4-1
CASSHHTDFTSYEQYF
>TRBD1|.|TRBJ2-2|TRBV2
CASRGDRVDTGELFF
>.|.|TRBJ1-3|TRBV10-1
CASSPTGRNTIYF
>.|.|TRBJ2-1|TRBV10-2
CASSEIRDNEQFF
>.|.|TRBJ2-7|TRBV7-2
CASSLEGSFSYEQYF
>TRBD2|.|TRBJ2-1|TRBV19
CASSMREGNEQFF
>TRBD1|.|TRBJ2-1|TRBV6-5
CASSRDRAHEQFF
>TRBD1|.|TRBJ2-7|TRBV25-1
CASSDRDRGYEQYF
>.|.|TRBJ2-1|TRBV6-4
CASSDSPDPYNEQFF
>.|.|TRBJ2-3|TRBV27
CASSPTARRPTGDTQYF
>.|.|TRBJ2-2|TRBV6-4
CASSRVMDPSNTGELFF
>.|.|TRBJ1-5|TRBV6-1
CASSDGGGNQPQHF
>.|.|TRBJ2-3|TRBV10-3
CAISELWGSSTDTQYF
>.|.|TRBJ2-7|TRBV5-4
CASSPEGDRSYEQYF
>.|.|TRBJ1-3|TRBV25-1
CASSEWQGFGNTIYF
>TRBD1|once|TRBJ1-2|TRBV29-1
CSATGGTGAAANYGYTF
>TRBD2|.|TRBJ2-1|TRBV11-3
CASSLAPGLAGPTTEQFF
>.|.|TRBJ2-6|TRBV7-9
CASNWGTGANVLTF